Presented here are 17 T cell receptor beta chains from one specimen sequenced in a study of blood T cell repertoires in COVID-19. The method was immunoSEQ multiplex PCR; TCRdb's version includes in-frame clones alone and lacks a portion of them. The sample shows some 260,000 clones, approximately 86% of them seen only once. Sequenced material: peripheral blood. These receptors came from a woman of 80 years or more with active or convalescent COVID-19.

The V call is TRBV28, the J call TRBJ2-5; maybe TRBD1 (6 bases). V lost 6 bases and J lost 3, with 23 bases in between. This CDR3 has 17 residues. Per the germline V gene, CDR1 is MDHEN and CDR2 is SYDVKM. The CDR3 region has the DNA TGTGCCAGCAGCCTGATGGGTCAGGGGTCTCGGAAAGAGACCCAGTACTTC. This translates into CASSLMGQGSRKETQYF.

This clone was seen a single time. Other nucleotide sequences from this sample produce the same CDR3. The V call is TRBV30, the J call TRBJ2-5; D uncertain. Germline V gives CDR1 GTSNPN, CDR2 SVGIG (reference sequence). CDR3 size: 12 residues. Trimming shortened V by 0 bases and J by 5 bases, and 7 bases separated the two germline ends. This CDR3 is CAWSVLGETQYF. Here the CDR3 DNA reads TGTGCCTGGAGTGTACTCGGGGAGACCCAGTACTTC.

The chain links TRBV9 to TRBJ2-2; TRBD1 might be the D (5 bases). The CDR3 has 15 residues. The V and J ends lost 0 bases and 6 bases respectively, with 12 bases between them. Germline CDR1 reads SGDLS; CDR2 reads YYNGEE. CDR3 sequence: CASSVGPLGAGELFF. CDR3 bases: TGTGCCAGCAGCGTAGGGCCCCTAGGGGCCGGGGAGCTGTTTTTT.

CDR3 sequence (DNA): TGTGCCAGCAGATCCCCGACAGGGGGGGGTCAGCCCCAGCATTTT. Its translation is CASRSPTGGGQPQHF. The J gene is TRBJ1-5, the V gene TRBV28, with 9 bases that match TRBD1. Germline V gives CDR1 MDHEN, CDR2 SYDVKM. The ends lost 6 bases at V and 6 bases at J; junction bases unmatched: 9. The CDR3 runs to 15 residues.

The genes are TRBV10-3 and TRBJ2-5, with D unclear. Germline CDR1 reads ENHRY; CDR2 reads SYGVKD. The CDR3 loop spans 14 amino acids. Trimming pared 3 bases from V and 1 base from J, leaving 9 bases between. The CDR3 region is CAISDGIGQETQYF. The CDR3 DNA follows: TGTGCCATCAGTGATGGTATCGGCCAAGAGACCCAGTACTTC.

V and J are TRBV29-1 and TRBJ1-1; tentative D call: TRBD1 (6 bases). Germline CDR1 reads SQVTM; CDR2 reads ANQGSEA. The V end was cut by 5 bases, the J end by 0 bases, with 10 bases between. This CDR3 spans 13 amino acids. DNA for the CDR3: TGCAGCGTTTCGGGACATCTGAACACTGAAGCTTTCTTT. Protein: CSVSGHLNTEAFF.

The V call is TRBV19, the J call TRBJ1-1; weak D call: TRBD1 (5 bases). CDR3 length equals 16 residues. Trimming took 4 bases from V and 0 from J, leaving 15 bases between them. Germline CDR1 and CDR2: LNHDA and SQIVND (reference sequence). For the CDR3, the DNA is TGTGCCAGTAGTACCGTCGGGGGAGGCATGAACACTGAAGCTTTCTTT. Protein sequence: CASSTVGGGMNTEAFF.

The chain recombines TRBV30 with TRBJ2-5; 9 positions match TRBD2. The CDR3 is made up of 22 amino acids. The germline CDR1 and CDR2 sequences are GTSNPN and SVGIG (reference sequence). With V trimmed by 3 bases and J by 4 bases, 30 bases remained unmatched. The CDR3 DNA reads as TGTGCCTGGAGGCCATCGGGCCGGACACGACTCTTAGCGGGAGACACGGGAGAGACCCAGTACTTC. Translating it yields CAWRPSGRTRLLAGDTGETQYF. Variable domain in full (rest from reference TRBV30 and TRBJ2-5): SQTIHQWPATLVQPVGSPLSLECTVEGTSNPNLYWYRQAAGRGLQLLFYSVGIGQISSEVPQNLSASRPQDRQFILSSKKLLLSDSGFYLCAWRPSGRTRLLAGDTGETQYFGPGTRLLVL.

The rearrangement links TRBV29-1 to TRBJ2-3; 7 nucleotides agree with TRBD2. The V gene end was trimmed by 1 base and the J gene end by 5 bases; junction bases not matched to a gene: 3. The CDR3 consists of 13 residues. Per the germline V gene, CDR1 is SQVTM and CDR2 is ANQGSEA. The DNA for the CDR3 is TGCAGCGTTGAAGGGACTAGGAGAGATACGCAGTATTTT. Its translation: CSVEGTRRDTQYF.

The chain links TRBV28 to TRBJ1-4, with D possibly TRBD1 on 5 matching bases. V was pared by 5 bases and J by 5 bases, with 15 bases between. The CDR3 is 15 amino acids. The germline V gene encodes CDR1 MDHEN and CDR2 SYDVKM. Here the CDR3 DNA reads TGTGCCAGCAGTCCATCAGGGTTACTAAATGAAAAACTGTTTTTT. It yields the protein CASSPSGLLNEKLFF. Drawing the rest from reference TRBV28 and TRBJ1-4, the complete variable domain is DVKVTQSSRYLVKRTGEKVFLECVQDMDHENMFWYRQDPGLGLRLIYFSYDVKMKEKGDIPEGYSVSREKKERFSLILESASTNQTSMYLCASSPSGLLNEKLFFGSGTQLSVL.

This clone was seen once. DNA of the CDR3: TGTGCCAGCAGCCAAAAACTAGCGGGTTGGGAGACCCAGTACTTC. Translation gives CASSQKLAGWETQYF. The chain couples TRBV3-1 (or the pseudogene TRBV3-2) to TRBJ2-5; 9 bases are a match to TRBD2. The length of the CDR3 is 15 residues. J gave up 5 bases and V 2 bases, and 6 bases lay outside the gene matches. Germline CDR1 LGHDT, CDR2 YNNKEL (reference sequence).

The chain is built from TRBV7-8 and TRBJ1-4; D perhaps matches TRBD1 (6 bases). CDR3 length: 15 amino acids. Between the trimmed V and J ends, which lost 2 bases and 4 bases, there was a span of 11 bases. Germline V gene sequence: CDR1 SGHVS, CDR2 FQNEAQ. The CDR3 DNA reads TGTGCCAGCAGCTTATTTGGGACAAGTAATGAAAAACTGTTTTTT. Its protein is CASSLFGTSNEKLFF.

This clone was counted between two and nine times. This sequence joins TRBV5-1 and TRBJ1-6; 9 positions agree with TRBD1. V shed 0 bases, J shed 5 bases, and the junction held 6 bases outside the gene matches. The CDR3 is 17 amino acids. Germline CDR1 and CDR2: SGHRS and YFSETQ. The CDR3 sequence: CASSLALGTGNNSPLHF. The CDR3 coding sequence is TGCGCCAGCAGCTTGGCCCTTGGGACAGGGAATAATTCACCCCTCCACTTT.

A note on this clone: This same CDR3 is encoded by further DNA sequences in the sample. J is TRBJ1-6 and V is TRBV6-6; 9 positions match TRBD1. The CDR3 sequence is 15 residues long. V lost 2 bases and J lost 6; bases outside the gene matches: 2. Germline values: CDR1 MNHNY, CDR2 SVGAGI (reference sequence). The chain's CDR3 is CASSYRGQGNSPLHF. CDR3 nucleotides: TGTGCCAGCAGTTACCGGGGACAGGGTAATTCACCCCTCCACTTT.

This chain's CDR3 is CASRRQGAFDEAFF. In DNA, the CDR3 is TGTGCCAGCAGACGACAGGGGGCCTTCGATGAAGCTTTCTTT. The chain has TRBV6-5 and TRBJ1-1; TRBD1 agrees at 10 bases. The CDR3 has 14 amino acids. The V and J ends lost 6 bases and 7 bases, in that order; junction bases with no gene match: 8. Germline CDR1 and CDR2: MNHEY and SVGAGI.

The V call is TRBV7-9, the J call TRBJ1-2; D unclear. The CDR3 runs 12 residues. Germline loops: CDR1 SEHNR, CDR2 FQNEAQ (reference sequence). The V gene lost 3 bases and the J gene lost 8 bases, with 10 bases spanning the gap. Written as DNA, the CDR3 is TGTGCCAGCAGCTTGCAGAGCGGGGGCTACACCTTC. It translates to CASSLQSGGYTF.

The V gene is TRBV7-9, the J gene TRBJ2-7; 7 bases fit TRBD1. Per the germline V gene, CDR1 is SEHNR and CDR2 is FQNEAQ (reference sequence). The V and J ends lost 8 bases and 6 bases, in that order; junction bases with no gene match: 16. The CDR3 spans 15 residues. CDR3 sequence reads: CASRPPGTEDSEQYF. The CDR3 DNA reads TGTGCCAGCCGTCCCCCCGGGACAGAGGACAGCGAGCAGTACTTC.